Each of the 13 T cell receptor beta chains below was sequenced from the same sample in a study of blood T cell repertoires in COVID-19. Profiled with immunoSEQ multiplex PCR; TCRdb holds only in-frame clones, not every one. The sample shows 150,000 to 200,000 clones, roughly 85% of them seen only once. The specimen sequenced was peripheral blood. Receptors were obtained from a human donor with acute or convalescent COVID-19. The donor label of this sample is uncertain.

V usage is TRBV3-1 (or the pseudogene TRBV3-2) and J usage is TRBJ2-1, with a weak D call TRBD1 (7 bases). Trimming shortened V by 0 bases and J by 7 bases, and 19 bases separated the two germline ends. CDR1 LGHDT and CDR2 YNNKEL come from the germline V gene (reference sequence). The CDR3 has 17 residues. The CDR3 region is CASSQDQGDRDFNEQFF. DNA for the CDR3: TGTGCCAGCAGCCAAGATCAAGGAGACAGGGACTTTAATGAGCAGTTCTTC.

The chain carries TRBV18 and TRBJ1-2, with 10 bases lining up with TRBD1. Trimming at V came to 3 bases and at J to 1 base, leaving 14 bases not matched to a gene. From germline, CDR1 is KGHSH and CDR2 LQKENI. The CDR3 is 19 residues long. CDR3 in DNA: TGTGCCAGCTCACCTATCGGTGGGACAGGGGCAAAATATAACTATGGCTACACCTTC. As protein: CASSPIGGTGAKYNYGYTF.

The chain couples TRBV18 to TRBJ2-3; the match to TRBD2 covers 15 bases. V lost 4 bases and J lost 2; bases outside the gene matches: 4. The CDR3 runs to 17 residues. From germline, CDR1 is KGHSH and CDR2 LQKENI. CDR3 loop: CASSLGTSGGNTDTQYF. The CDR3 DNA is TGTGCCAGCTCACTTGGGACTAGCGGGGGGAACACAGATACGCAGTATTTT.

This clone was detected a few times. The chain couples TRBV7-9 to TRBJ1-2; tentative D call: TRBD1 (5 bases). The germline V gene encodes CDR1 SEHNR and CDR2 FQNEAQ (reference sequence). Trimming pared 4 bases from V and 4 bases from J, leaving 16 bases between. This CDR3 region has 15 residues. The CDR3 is CASSSPGGVPYGYTF. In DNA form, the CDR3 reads TGTGCCAGCAGCTCCCCCGGAGGGGTACCCTATGGCTACACCTTC.

DNA for the CDR3: TGTGCCACCAGCAGAGGCGGCGCTATAGGGGCTAATGAAAAACTGTTTTTT. Translating it yields CATSRGGAIGANEKLFF. This chain links TRBV15 with TRBJ1-4; D perhaps matches TRBD1 (5 bases). Per germline, CDR1 LNHNV and CDR2 YYDKDF (reference sequence). The V and J ends lost 1 base and 3 bases respectively, with 15 bases between them. The CDR3 is 17 amino acids.

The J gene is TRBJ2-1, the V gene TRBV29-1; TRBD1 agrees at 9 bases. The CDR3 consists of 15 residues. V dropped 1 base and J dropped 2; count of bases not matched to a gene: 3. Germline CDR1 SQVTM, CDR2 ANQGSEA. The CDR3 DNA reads TGCAGCGTTGAAGGGGGACAGGGTACCTACAATGAGCAGTTCTTC. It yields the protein CSVEGGQGTYNEQFF.

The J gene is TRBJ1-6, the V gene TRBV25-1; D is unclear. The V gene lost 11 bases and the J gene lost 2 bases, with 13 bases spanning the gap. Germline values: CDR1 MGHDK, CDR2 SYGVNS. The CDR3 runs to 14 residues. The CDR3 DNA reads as TGTGCCCTTCGGGGAGGGACCTATAATTCACCCCTCCACTTT. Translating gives CALRGGTYNSPLHF.

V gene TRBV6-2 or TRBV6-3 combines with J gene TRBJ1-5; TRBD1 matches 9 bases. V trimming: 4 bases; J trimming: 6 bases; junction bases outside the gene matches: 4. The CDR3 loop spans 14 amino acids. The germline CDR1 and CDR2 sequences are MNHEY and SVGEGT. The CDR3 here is CASSSRTGVQPQHF. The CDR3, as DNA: TGTGCCAGCAGTTCCAGGACAGGGGTTCAGCCCCAGCATTTT.

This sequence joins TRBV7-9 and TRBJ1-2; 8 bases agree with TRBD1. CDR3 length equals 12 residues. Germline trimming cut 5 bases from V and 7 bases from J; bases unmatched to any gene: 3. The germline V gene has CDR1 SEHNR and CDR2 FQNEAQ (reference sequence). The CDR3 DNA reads TGTGCCAGCAGCGCACAGGGGGTTGGCTACACCTTC. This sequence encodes CASSAQGVGYTF.

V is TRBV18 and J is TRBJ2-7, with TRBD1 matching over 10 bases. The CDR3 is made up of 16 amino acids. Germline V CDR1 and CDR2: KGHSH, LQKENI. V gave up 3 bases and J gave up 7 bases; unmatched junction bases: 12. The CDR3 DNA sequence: TGTGCCAGCTCACCCCTGCCACGACAGGGGGCGAGGGAGCAGTACTTC. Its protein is CASSPLPRQGAREQYF. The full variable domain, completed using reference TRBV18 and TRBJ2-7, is NAGVMQNPRHLVRRRGQEARLRCSPMKGHSHVYWYRQLPEEGLKFMVYLQKENIIDESGMPKERFSAEFPKEGPSILRIQQVVRGDSAAYFCASSPLPRQGAREQYFGPGTRLTVT.

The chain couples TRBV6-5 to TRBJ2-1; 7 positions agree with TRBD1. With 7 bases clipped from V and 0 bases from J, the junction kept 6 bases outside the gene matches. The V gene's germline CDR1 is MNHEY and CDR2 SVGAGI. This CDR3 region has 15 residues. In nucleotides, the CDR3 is TGTGCCAGCACGAAAGGGGGCAGCTCCTACAATGAGCAGTTCTTC. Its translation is CASTKGGSSYNEQFF.

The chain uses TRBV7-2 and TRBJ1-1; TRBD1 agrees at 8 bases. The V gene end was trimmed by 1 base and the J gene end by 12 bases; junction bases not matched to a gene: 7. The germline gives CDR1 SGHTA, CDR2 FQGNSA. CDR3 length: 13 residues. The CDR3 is CASSLGGQGASFF. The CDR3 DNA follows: TGTGCCAGCAGCTTAGGAGGGCAGGGGGCGTCTTTCTTT.

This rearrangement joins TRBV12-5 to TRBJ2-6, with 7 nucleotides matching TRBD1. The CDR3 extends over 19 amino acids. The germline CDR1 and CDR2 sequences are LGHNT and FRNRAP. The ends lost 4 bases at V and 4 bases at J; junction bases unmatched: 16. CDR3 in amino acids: CASGSATGTVNRGANVLTF. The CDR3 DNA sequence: TGTGCTAGTGGTTCGGCGACCGGGACAGTCAACCGGGGGGCCAACGTCCTGACTTTC.